The sequence of this T cell receptor beta chain was determined in a study of blood T cell repertoires in COVID-19. Study-wide context: There were acute and convalescent COVID-19 samples, and they came from the United States, Italy and Spain. The analysed material was cDNA or gDNA that came from T cells, B-cell-depleted T cells, or PBMCs.

The CDR3 is 19 amino acids. CDR1 is ENHRY and CDR2 is SYGVKD in the germline V gene. V shed 9 bases and J 6 bases; nucleotides not matched to a gene: 27. Study processing details: From reference gene primer amplification, estimates of nucleated cell counts were derived. Sequenced by immunoSEQ multiplex PCR; TCRdb stores in-frame clones only, minus some. That table is the source of V, J and clone size, and D and trimming were worked out from the DNA. Of about 78,000 clones listed, about 89% were seen once; the top ten hold around 5.3%. The chain recombines TRBV10-3 with TRBJ1-2; 8 bases are a match to TRBD1. The TCR originated in a man aged 50 to 59 with active or convalescent COVID-19. Sequencing input: peripheral blood. The DNA of the CDR3 is TGTGCCATTCTAATCGCCACCTCTAGGGGACAGGTTGTTTTCGATGGCTACACCTTC. It translates to CAILIATSRGQVVFDGYTF.